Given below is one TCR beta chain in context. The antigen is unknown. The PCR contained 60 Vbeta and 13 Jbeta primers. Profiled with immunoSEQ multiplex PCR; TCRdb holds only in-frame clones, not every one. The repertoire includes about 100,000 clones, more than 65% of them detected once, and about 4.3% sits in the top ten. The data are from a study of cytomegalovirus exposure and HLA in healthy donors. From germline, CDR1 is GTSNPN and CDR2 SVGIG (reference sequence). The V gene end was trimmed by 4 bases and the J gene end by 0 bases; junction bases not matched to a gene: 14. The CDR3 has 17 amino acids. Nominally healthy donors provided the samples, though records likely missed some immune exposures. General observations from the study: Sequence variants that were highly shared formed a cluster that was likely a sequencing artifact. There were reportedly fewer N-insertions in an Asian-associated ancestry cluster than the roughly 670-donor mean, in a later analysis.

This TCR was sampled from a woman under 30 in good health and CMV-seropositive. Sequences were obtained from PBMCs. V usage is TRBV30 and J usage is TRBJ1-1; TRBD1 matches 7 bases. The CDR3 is CAWKYRGPVGLNTEAFF. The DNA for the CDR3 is TGTGCCTGGAAGTACAGGGGCCCGGTGGGTTTGAACACTGAAGCTTTCTTT. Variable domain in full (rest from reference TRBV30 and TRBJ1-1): SQTIHQWPATLVQPVGSPLSLECTVEGTSNPNLYWYRQAAGRGLQLLFYSVGIGQISSEVPQNLSASRPQDRQFILSSKKLLLSDSGFYLCAWKYRGPVGLNTEAFFGQGTRLTVV.